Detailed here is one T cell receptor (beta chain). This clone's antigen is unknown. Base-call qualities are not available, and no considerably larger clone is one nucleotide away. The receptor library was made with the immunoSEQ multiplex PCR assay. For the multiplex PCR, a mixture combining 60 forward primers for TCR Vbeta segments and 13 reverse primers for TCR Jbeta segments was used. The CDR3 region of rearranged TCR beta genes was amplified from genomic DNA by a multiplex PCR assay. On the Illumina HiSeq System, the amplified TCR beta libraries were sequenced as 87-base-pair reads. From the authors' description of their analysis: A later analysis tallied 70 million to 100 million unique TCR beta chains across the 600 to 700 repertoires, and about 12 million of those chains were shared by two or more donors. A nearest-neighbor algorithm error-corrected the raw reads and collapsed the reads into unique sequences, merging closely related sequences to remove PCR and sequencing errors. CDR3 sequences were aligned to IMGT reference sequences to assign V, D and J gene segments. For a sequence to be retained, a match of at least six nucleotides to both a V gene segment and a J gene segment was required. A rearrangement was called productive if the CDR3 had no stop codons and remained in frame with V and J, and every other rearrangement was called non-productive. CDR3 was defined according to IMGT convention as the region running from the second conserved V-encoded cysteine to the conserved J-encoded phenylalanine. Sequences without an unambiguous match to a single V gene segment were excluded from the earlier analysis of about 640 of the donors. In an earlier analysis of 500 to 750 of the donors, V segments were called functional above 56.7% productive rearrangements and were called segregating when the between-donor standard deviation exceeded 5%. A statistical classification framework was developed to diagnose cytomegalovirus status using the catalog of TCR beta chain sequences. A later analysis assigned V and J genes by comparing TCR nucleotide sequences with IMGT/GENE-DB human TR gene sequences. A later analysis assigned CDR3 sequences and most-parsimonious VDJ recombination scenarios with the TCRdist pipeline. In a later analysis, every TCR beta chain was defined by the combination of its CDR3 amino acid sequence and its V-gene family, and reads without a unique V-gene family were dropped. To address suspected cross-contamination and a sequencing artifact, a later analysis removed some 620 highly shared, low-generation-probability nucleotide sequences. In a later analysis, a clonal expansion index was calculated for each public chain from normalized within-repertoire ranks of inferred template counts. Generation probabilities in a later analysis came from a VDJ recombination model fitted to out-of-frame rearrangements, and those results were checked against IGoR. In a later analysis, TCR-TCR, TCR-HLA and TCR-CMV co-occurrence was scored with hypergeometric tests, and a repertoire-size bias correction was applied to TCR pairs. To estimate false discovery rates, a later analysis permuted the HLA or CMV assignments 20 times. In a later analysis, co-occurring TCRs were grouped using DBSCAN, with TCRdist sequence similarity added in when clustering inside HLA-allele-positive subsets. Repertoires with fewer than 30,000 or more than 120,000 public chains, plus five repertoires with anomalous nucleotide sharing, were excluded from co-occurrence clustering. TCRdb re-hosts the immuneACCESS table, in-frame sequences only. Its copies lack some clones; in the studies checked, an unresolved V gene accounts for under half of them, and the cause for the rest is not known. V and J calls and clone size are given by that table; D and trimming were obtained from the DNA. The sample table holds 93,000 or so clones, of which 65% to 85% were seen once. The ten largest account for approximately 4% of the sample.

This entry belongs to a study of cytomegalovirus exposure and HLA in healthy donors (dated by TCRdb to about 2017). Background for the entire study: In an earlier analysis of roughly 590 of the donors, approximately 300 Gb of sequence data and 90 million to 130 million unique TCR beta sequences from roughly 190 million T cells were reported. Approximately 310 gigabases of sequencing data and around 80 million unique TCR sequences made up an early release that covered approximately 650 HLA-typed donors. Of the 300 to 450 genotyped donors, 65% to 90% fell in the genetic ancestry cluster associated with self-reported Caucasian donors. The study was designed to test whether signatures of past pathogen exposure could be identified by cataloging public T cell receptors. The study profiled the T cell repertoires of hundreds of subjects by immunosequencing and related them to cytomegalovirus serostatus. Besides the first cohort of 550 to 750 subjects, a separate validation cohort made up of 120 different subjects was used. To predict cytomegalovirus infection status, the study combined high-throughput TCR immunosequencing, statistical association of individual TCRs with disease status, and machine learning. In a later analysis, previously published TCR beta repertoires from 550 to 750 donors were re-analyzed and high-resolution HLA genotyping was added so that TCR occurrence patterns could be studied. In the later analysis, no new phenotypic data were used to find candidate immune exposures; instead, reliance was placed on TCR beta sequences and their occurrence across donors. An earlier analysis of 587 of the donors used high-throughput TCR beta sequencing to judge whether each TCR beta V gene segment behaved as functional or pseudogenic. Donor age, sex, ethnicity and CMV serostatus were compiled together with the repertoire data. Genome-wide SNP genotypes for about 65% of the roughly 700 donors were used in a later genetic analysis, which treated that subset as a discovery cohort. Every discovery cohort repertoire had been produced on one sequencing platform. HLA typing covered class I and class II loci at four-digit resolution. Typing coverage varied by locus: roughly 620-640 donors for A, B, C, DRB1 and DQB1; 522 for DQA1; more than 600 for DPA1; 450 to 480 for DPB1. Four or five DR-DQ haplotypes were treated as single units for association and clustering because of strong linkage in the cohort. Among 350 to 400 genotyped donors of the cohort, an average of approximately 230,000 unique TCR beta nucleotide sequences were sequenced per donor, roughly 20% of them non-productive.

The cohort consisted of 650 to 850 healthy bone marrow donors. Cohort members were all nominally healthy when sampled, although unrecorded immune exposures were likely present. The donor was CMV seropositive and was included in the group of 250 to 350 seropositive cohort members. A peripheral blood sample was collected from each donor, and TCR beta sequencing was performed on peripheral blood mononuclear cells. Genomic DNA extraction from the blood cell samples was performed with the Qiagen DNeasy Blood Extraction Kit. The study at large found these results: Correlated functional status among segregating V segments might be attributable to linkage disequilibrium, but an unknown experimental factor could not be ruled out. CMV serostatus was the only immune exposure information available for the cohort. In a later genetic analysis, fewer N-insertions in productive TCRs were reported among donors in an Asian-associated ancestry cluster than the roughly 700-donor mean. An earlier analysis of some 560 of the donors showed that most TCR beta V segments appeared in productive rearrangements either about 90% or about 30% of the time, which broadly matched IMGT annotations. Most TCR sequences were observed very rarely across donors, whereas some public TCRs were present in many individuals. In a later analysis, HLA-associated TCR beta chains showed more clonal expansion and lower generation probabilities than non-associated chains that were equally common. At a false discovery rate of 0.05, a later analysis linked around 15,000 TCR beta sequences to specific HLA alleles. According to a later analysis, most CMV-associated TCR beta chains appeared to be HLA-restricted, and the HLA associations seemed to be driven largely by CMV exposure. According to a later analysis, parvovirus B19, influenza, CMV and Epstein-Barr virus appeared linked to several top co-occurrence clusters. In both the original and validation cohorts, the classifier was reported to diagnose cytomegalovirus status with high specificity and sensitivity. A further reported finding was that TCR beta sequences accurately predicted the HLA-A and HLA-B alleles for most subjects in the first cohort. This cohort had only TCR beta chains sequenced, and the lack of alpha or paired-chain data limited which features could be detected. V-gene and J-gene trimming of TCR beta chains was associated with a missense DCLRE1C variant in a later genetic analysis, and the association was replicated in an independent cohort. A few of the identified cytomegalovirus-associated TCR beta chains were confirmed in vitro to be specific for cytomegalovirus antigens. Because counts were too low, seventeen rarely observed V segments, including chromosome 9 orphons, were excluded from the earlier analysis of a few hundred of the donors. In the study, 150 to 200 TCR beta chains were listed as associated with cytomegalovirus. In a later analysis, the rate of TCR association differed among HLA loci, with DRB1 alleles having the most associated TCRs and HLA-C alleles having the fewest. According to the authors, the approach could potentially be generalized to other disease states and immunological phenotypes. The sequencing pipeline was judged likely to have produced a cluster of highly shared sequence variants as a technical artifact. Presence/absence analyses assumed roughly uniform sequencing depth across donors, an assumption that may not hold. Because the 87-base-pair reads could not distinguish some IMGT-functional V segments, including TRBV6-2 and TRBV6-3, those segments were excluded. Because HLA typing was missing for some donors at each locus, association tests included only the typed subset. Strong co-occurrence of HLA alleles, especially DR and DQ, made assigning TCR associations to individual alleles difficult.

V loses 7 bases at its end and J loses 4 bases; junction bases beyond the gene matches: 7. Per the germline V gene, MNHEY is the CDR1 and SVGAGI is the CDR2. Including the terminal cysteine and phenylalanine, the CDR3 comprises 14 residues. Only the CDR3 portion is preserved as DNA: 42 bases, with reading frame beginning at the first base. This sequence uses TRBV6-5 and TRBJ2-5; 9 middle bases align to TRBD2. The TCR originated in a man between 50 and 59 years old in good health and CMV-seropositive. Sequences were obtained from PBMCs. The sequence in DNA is TGTGCCAGCACCGAAGCGGGAGGTGGAGAGACCCAGTACTTC. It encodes CASTEAGGGETQYF.